This T cell receptor beta chain came from a study of Graves' ophthalmopathy and Graves' hyperthyroidism. General study points: Blood shared most expanded thyroid clonotypes above 0.001 frequency.

Amplification of TCR beta CDR3 regions used RNA transcripts. RT-PCR was first run with HTBI primers, then multiplex PCR in a second round. MiXCR, run by TCRdb on the multiplex PCR reads, gives a single entry per CDR3 protein. The sample has around 1.1 million distinct CDR3 sequences, 35% to 40% seen once. In regard to this clonotype: What it binds is unknown.

Orbital computed tomography and thyroid ultrasound, along with TRAb, serum thyroxine and clinical symptoms, underpinned diagnosis. The germline gives CDR1 KGHDR, CDR2 SFDVKD. The CDR3 spans 14 residues. The sequenced sample was peripheral blood or thyroid tissue (not recorded which). The chain is built from TRBV24-1 and TRBJ2-5; D perhaps matches TRBD1 (6 bases). The DNA end is more similar to TRBJ2-7, so the J call may be wrong. This TCR derives from an adult man with Graves' hyperthyroidism. CDR3 sequence reads: CATSDVSRGAEQYF. DNA of the CDR3: TGTGCCACCAGTGACGTATCCAGGGGTGCCGAGCAGTACTTC.